The rows below give T cell receptor beta chains drawn from one sample of a study of identical twins. TCRdb re-analysed the 5' RACE reads in MiXCR, keeping a single row per CDR3 protein. The top ten clones hold 3% of a sample with under 300,000 distinct CDR3 sequences, about 9% of them seen once. These same data were also listed under a study on yellow fever vaccine responses in identical twins.

The sequenced material came from CD8+ T cells sorted from blood. Receptor source: a woman between 18 and 30 years old in good health. Both conserved end residues are part of each CDR3. A D gene is named only where the DNA matches it firmly. Size values are once, few and many counts, or a class for expanded clones, and some rows have none.

clone_size	v_call	d_call	j_call	cdr3_nt	cdr3_aa
many	TRBV6-4	NA	TRBJ2-3	TGTGCCAGCAGTGACTCCCGAGGTGGCACAGATACGCAGTATTTT	CASSDSRGGTDTQYF
many	TRBV5-1	NA	TRBJ2-3	TGTGCCAGCAGCTTAGCGGTTAGCACAGATACGCAGTATTTT	CASSLAVSTDTQYF
NA	TRBV20-1	TRBD2	TRBJ2-7	TGCAGTGCTAGGGAGCTAGCGGGCACTTTCTACGAGCAGTACTTC	CSARELAGTFYEQYF
many	TRBV7-2	TRBD1	TRBJ2-1	TGTGCCAGCAGCTTAGCAGACGGGGACAGTCACAATGAGCAGTTCTTC	CASSLADGDSHNEQFF
few	TRBV7-9	NA	TRBJ2-1	TGTGCCAGCGGATACGATGAGCAGTTCTTC	CASGYDEQFF
few	TRBV7-3	TRBD1	TRBJ1-1	TGTGCCAGCAGCGTGATACAGGGGGCTGAAGCTTTCTTT	CASSVIQGAEAFF
few	TRBV20-1	TRBD2	TRBJ2-3	TGCAGTGCCCCTCCATGGGCGGGAGCTCGAACAGATACGCAGTATTTT	CSAPPWAGARTDTQYF
few	TRBV11-2	NA	TRBJ1-2	TGTGCCAGCAGCTTAGGGGCAGCGCCTGATCTCAACTATGGCTACACCTTC	CASSLGAAPDLNYGYTF
few	TRBV27	NA	TRBJ2-3	TGTGCCAGCAGTTTCGCAAATACGGGCCAGCTCACAGATACGCAGTATTTT	CASSFANTGQLTDTQYF
NA	TRBV19	NA	TRBJ2-7	TGTGCCAGTAGTATAGCAGACCTAGACTACGAGCAGTACTTC	CASSIADLDYEQYF
many	TRBV7-9	NA	TRBJ2-1	TGTGCCAGCAGCCCCCGATTATCGGGCTCCTACAATGAGCAGTTCTTC	CASSPRLSGSYNEQFF
many	TRBV10-3	NA	TRBJ1-2	TGTGCCATCAGTGAGCAGGCGGGAGAACTGTATGGCTACACCTTC	CAISEQAGELYGYTF
NA	TRBV7-8	NA	TRBJ2-3	TGTGCCAGCAGCTCGATTGTGCTACCCACAGATACGCAGTATTTT	CASSSIVLPTDTQYF
many	TRBV20-1	TRBD2	TRBJ2-7	TGCAGTGCTAGTAGGGGGCCTAGCGGGATCCCCTACGAGCAGTACTTC	CSASRGPSGIPYEQYF
many	TRBV27	TRBD1	TRBJ2-2	TGTGCCAGCAGTACACAGGGGCCCACCGGGGAGCTGTTTTTT	CASSTQGPTGELFF
NA	TRBV7-2	NA	TRBJ2-3	TGTGCCAGCAGCTTAGAACCTCCTGGAAGCACAGATACGCAGAATTTT	CASSLEPPGSTDTQNF
many	TRBV12-3/TRBV12-4	TRBD2	TRBJ2-3	TGTGCCAGCAGTTTCTCTAGCGGGGTCACAGATACGCAGTATTTT	CASSFSSGVTDTQYF
few	TRBV12-3/TRBV12-4	NA	TRBJ1-5	TGTGCCAGCAGTACAGGACAATTTAGCAATCAGCCCCAGCATTTT	CASSTGQFSNQPQHF
NA	TRBV9	NA	TRBJ1-2	TGTGCCAGCAGCGTAGAGCCGGCGGGTAACTATGGCTACACCTTC	CASSVEPAGNYGYTF
few	TRBV6-1	TRBD1	TRBJ1-5	TGTGCCAGCAGTGACCGGGACAGCCCCAATCAGCCCCAGCATTTT	CASSDRDSPNQPQHF
few	TRBV18	TRBD2	TRBJ2-3	TGTGCCAGCTCACCGCGACTAGCCCGCACAGATACGCAGTATTTT	CASSPRLARTDTQYF
few	TRBV14	NA	TRBJ1-6	TGTGCCAGCAGCCAAGATGTGGGGTCCTATAATTCACCCCTCCACTTT	CASSQDVGSYNSPLHF
NA	TRBV7-3	TRBD2	TRBJ2-1	TGTGCCAGCAGCCCAAGCGGGGGCGGTGAGCAGTTCTTC	CASSPSGGGEQFF
NA	TRBV27	TRBD1	TRBJ2-1	TGTGCCAGCAGTCCCGACCGGGACAGGCTCTACAATGAGCAGTTCTTC	CASSPDRDRLYNEQFF
many	TRBV4-1	TRBD2	TRBJ2-7	TGCGCCAGCAGCCTTACCTATCTAGCGGGAGGGTCCGAGCAGTACTTC	CASSLTYLAGGSEQYF
NA	TRBV20-1	NA	TRBJ2-2	TGCAGTGCCGGGCTCGTACAGGGGAACACCGGGGAGCTGTTTTTT	CSAGLVQGNTGELFF
few	TRBV28	NA	TRBJ2-7	TGTGCCAGCAGCCCGAGTTCACATTTGACCTACGAGCAGTACTTC	CASSPSSHLTYEQYF
NA	TRBV18	TRBD1	TRBJ1-2	TGTGCCAGCTCACCTAACCGGGACAGCCTTTCCCCTAACTATGGCTACACCTTC	CASSPNRDSLSPNYGYTF
NA	TRBV20-1	TRBD2	TRBJ2-1	TGCAGTGCTAGACAAGACGGTCGGGAGGGCCCCTACAATGAGCAGTTCTTC	CSARQDGREGPYNEQFF
few	TRBV29-1	NA	TRBJ2-1	TGCAGCGTTGTATTATTTGAGCAGTTCTTC	CSVVLFEQFF
many	TRBV20-1	NA	TRBJ2-7	TGCAGTGGGCAGGAATTAACCTACGAGCAGTACTTC	CSGQELTYEQYF
few	TRBV10-2	TRBD1	TRBJ1-2	TGCGCCAGCAGTGACCTTCGGGACAGCATCTATGGCTACACCTTC	CASSDLRDSIYGYTF
NA	TRBV6-5	TRBD1	TRBJ2-4	TGTGCCAGCAGTTACTCTCGGACAGGAAACATTCAGTACTTC	CASSYSRTGNIQYF
NA	TRBV3-1	NA	TRBJ1-2	TGTGCCAGCAGCCAAGATTTTGGCTACACCTTC	CASSQDFGYTF
few	TRBV6-5	NA	TRBJ2-5	TGTGCCAGCAGTTACTCGCTGACAGGACAAGAGACCCAGTACTTC	CASSYSLTGQETQYF
few	TRBV27	NA	TRBJ2-7	TGTGCCAGCAGTTTATCTTACAGCCCCTACGAGCAGTACTTC	CASSLSYSPYEQYF
few	TRBV25-1	NA	TRBJ2-1	TGTGCCAGCAGTGAGAGGCCAGGTCGCTCCTACAATGAGCAGTTCTTC	CASSERPGRSYNEQFF
few	TRBV7-9	NA	TRBJ2-5	TGTGCCAGCAGCTTAGATGAGACGGAGACCCAGTACTTC	CASSLDETETQYF
many	TRBV29-1	NA	TRBJ2-3	TGCAGCGTTGAAGATCGGGGGCCAGATACGCAGTATTTT	CSVEDRGPDTQYF
NA	TRBV4-1	NA	TRBJ2-5	TGCGCCAGCAGCCAAGATTTAGCGTGGGGGGAGACCCAGTACTTC	CASSQDLAWGETQYF
many	TRBV20-1	TRBD2	TRBJ2-3	TGCAGTGCTAGAGTGGGAGGGGATACGCAGTATTTT	CSARVGGDTQYF
many	TRBV12-3/TRBV12-4	NA	TRBJ2-1	TGTGCCAGCAGTCTAGGGGGGGCCTACAATGAGCAGTTCTTC	CASSLGGAYNEQFF
NA	TRBV15	TRBD2	TRBJ2-7	TGTGCCACCAGCAGAGAGGGTGGGACTACCTACGAGCAGTACTTC	CATSREGGTTYEQYF
many	TRBV12-5	NA	TRBJ2-2	TGTGCTAGTGGTTTTCAGGGCCGGGAGCTGTTTTTT	CASGFQGRELFF
many	TRBV27	TRBD1	TRBJ2-7	TGTGCCAGCAGTCTAAGGACAGGAGAGCAGTACTTC	CASSLRTGEQYF
many	TRBV12-3/TRBV12-4	NA	TRBJ1-5	TGTGCCAGCAGTCCTCAGCAATCTCAGCCCCAGCATTTT	CASSPQQSQPQHF
few	TRBV6-1	NA	TRBJ2-1	TGTGCCAGCAGTCCGCTGAACTACAATGAGCAGTTCTTC	CASSPLNYNEQFF
many	TRBV7-9	NA	TRBJ2-1	TGTGCCAGCAGCTGGGGGGATTACAATGAGCAGTTCTTC	CASSWGDYNEQFF
NA	TRBV6-1	TRBD1	TRBJ2-7	TGTGCCAGCAGGACAGGGTATCTCGAGCAGTACTTC	CASRTGYLEQYF
many	TRBV29-1	TRBD1	TRBJ1-2	TGCAGCGTTGAAGATAGGAGGGACAGTAACTATGGCTACACCTTC	CSVEDRRDSNYGYTF
NA	TRBV30	TRBD2	TRBJ2-1	TGTGCCTGGAGCGAAAGGACTAGCGAAGAGCAGTTCTTC	CAWSERTSEEQFF
many	TRBV15	TRBD2	TRBJ2-5	TGTGCCACCAGCAGAGATGGCTCTAGCGGGGGCCTGTACCAAGAGACCCAGTACTTC	CATSRDGSSGGLYQETQYF
NA	TRBV6-2/TRBV6-3	NA	TRBJ1-2	TGTGCCAGCAGCCGCCGATCGGGGCGTGGAGGCTACACCTTC	CASSRRSGRGGYTF
few	TRBV25-1	NA	TRBJ2-5	TGTGCCAGCAGTGATCCACCGGACAGTAAAGAGACCCAGTACTTC	CASSDPPDSKETQYF
few	TRBV6-2/TRBV6-3	TRBD2	TRBJ2-7	TGTGCCAGCGGTCTAATCGGCGGGAGCTACGAGCAGTACTTC	CASGLIGGSYEQYF
NA	TRBV27	TRBD1	TRBJ2-5	TGTGCCAGCAGTCCCCGCCGTGGGGACAGGGACGAAACTCTCCCAGAGACCCAGTACTTC	CASSPRRGDRDETLPETQYF